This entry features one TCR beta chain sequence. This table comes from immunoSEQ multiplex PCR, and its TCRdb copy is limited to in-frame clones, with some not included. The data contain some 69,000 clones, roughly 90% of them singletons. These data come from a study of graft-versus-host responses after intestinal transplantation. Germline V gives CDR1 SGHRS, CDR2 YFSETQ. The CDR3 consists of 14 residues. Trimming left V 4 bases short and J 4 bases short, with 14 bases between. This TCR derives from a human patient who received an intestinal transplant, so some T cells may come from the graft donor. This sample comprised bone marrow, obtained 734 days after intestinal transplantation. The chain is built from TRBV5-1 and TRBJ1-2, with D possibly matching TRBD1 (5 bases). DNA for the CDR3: TGCGCCAGCAGCCCCACTGACAGTGGCTATGGCTACACCTTC. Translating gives CASSPTDSGYGYTF.